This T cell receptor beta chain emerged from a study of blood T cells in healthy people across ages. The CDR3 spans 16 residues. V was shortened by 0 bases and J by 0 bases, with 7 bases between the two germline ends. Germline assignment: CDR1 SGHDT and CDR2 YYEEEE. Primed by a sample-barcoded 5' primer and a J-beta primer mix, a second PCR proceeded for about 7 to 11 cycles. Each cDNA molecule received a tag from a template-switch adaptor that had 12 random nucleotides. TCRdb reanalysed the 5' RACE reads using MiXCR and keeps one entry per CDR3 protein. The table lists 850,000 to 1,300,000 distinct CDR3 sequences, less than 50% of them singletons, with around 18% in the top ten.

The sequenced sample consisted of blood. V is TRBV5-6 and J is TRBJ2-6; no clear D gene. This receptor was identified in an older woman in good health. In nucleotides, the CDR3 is TGTGCCAGCAGCTTGGACGGCCGCTCTGGGGCCAACGTCCTGACTTTC. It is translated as CASSLDGRSGANVLTF. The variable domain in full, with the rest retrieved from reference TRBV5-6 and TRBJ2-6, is DAGVTQSPTHLIKTRGQQVTLRCSPKSGHDTVSWYQQALGQGPQFIFQYYEEEERQRGNFPDRFSGHQFPNYSSELNVNALLLGDSALYLCASSLDGRSGANVLTFGAGSRLTVL.